This section outlines one T cell receptor beta chain sequence together with its context. Its antigen remains unidentified. This entry comes from a study of blood T cells in healthy people across ages. Across the study: Using template switching, researchers captured about one barcoded beta molecule for each two T cells. Whole-study findings and limits: Using unsorted PBMCs precluded a conclusive naive versus antigen-experienced comparison.

The CDR3 sequence is 16 residues long. CDR1 and CDR2 from the germline V gene are SGHNT and YENEEA. The J segment lost 8 bases and the V segment lost 2 bases, leaving 12 bases of the junction unmatched. Primers used in a second PCR of roughly 7 to 12 cycles were a sample-barcoded 5' primer and a J-beta primer mix. Each CDR3 protein gets one entry after TCRdb re-called the 5' RACE reads with MiXCR. Of about 640,000 distinct CDR3 sequences in the sample, less than 45% were seen once. The chain has TRBV11-3 and TRBJ2-1; 7 nucleotides match TRBD2. The source is an elderly man in good health. What was sequenced was blood. CDR3 sequence: CASSLSRGRAIHEQFF. CDR3 nucleotides: TGTGCCAGCAGCTTATCTCGGGGGAGGGCCATCCATGAGCAGTTCTTC.